This T cell receptor (beta chain) was found in a study of shared clonotypes between healthy human individuals (dated by TCRdb to 2018 to 2021). Regarding the study in general: The cohort included three men and two women between 18 and 49 years of age. Libraries were prepared and TCR repertoires were sequenced by different laboratories using diverse techniques, in order to increase sequencing depth and limit assay-specific biases. For each donor, CD4 naive and CD4 memory were each given three plates, CD8 naive was given two plates, and CD8 memory was given one plate. Blood TCR repertoires of a handful of healthy adults were deeply sequenced to estimate repertoire size and the extent of clonotype sharing between individuals. Per donor, leukapheresis produced somewhere between about 0.85 and 8.9 billion PBMCs. General findings and caveats noted by the study authors: Rarefaction of sorted-subset datasets indicated incomplete sequencing despite the large sequencing depth. Clonotypes shared by all four sorted-subset donors showed higher generation probabilities than non-shared clonotypes. The genetic and exposure-history diversity represented was limited by the small number of donors. Based on pairwise subsampling, the degree of clonotype sharing among donors was expected to be affected by sequencing depth. Sampling was restricted to blood, and TCR repertoires in tissue are likely to differ from TCR repertoires in blood. Across a handful of donors, approximately 4.9% of naive CD4, approximately 3.6% of naive CD8, 2.3% of memory CD4, and 0.4% of memory CD8 clonotypes were shared. Larger estimated clonotype richness was generally found for naive subsets than for memory subsets.

As to this clone: Its antigen is unknown. Base quality data are lacking; no much larger clone is found one base away.

Using the deep immunoSEQ assay, multiplex PCR amplified TCR CDR3 regions from genomic DNA. For each cell subset, the extracted genomic DNA was distributed evenly across all wells of several immunoSEQ 96-well plates, and each plate served as one replicate. For sorted subsets, each replicate PCR was loaded with about 0.2 ug genomic DNA, equivalent to some 27,000 T cell genomes. Purified libraries were measured with a Qubit 3.0 fluorometer, size-checked on a Bioanalyzer 2100, and measured again with the KAPA Library Quantification kit. Every immunoSEQ 96-well plate was sequenced on a separate single-read 150-cycle Illumina NextSeq 550 flow cell. In the authors' own workflow: Because the immunoSEQ output included only junctional sequences and no quality scores, the filtering could not be the same as the filtering used for full-length reads. To assign V/J genes and CDR3, sequences were annotated against IMGT germline references using PyIR, a Python wrapper for IgBLAST v1.9. Any read was removed if the V/J assignment was weak (E-value above 1e-6), the CDR3 was missing, or the read contained stop codons, out-of-frame junctions, or ambiguous translated residues. V3J clonotypes were defined as sequences sharing an identical inferred V gene, J gene, and CDR3 amino acid sequence. The percentage overlap between two repertoires was calculated by dividing the number of shared unique clonotypes by the size of the smaller repertoire. Three approaches were used to assess repertoire richness: RTK rarefaction, the Chao1 estimator, and Recon v2.1 estimates of unobserved clonotypes. Generation probabilities for all TCRbeta clonotypes obtained by the gDNA method from a handful of donors were computed using OLGA. In its TCRdb copy, this immuneACCESS table keeps in-frame sequences only and misses some clones. Where compared with another copy, unresolved V genes explain less than half of these, and the others have no known cause. V and J calls and clone size are as listed in that table; D and trimming were resolved from the DNA. The table for this sample lists approximately 1.5 million clones; approximately 98.5% of them were counted only once. Around 0.38% of the sample comes from the top ten.

Donors were healthy HIV-negative adults with no recently reported acute infections or vaccinations. Only Caucasian adults living in Nashville, Tennessee, USA were represented among the donors. CD4+ T cells were enriched by magnetic negative selection, after which naive cells were positively selected on CD45RA and the negative fraction was taken as the memory subset. Blood was collected by leukapheresis, and PBMCs were isolated by Ficoll-Histopaque density gradient centrifugation and then cryopreserved in liquid nitrogen vapor phase. Analytical flow cytometry was used to check the purity and quantity of each magnetically sorted T cell population. Each sorted fraction had its genomic DNA isolated and then quantified by UV absorbance on a Nanodrop 2000c. V lost 1 base and J lost 4 bases; the stretch between them is 7 bases long. The CDR3 holds 13 amino acids from the cysteine to the phenylalanine. Only CDR3 DNA remains: 39 bases, in frame from the first base. CDR1 and CDR2 were assigned from the germline V gene (reference sequence) as LNHNV and YYDKDF.

The clonotype originates from a man aged 30-40 years in good health. The specimen sequenced was naive CD4+ T cells sorted from blood. What this sample's cell subset or site label stands for: CD45RA+ positively selected. Rearrangement joined TRBV15 to TRBJ2-5; no D gene is confidently identified. In nucleotides, the sequence is TGTGCCACCAGCAGAGTCTATCCAGAGACCCAGTACTTC. This is translated as CATSRVYPETQYF. The CDR3, completed at both ends by the reference TRBV15 and TRBJ2-5 genes, gives the full variable domain DAMVIQNPRYQVTQFGKPVTLSCSQTLNHNVMYWYQQKSSQAPKLLFHYYDKDFNNEADTPDNFQSRRPNTSFCFLDIRSPGLGDTAMYLCATSRVYPETQYFGPGTRLLVL.